Shown below are 8 T cell receptor beta chains from a single sample sequenced in a study of cytomegalovirus exposure and HLA in healthy donors. 13 Jbeta primers and 60 Vbeta primers were used for the PCR. TCRdb's table, derived via immunoSEQ multiplex PCR, lists solely in-frame clones and lacks some. The sample lists about 120,000 clones, roughly 72% occurring once. The material sequenced was PBMCs. Receptors originate from a middle-aged man in good health and CMV-seropositive.

The CDR3 region has the DNA TGTGCCAGCAGTGGACTTAATAGCAATCAGCCCCAGCATTTT. Amino acids: CASSGLNSNQPQHF. This chain links TRBV6-1 with TRBJ1-5; the D is unclear. The V gene lost 4 bases and the J gene lost 0 bases, with 7 bases spanning the gap. Germline assignment: CDR1 MNHNS and CDR2 SASEGT. CDR3 length equals 14 residues.

The chain couples TRBV7-9 to TRBJ2-1; D not certain. Trimming took 7 bases from V and 3 from J, leaving 16 bases between them. The CDR3 is 15 amino acids. The V gene's germline CDR1 is SEHNR and CDR2 FQNEAQ (reference sequence). This chain's CDR3 is CASTPSGTSYNEQFF. The CDR3 DNA reads as TGTGCCAGCACACCCTCGGGTACCAGCTACAATGAGCAGTTCTTC.

This clone was recorded a few times. The rearrangement links TRBV6-1 to TRBJ2-3; TRBD2 agrees at 7 bases. Trimming took 2 bases from V and 1 from J; bases not matched to a gene: 3. The CDR3 extends over 15 amino acids. In germline, CDR1 is MNHNS, CDR2 SASEGT. The chain's CDR3 is CASSERLAGTDTQYF. The CDR3 nucleotides are TGTGCCAGCAGTGAAAGGCTAGCGGGCACAGATACGCAGTATTTT.

This clone was picked up one time. DNA for the CDR3: TGTGCCAGCAGTTCAGACAGGACTCCCTCCTACGAGCAGTACTTC. This codes for CASSSDRTPSYEQYF. The rearrangement links TRBV27 to TRBJ2-7, with a tentative D call TRBD1 (6 bases). The CDR3 spans 15 residues. Trimming took 4 bases from V and 0 from J, leaving 13 bases between them. Germline assignment: CDR1 MNHEY and CDR2 SMNVEV (reference sequence).

This clone has only one observation. This chain links TRBV5-1 with TRBJ1-2; D might be TRBD1 (5 bases). This CDR3 region has 14 residues. The V gene lost 0 bases and the J gene lost 0 bases, with 6 bases spanning the gap. Germline lookup yields CDR1 SGHRS and CDR2 YFSETQ. As DNA, the CDR3 is TGCGCCAGCAGCTTGGGACAGCCTAACTATGGCTACACCTTC. Translated, it gives CASSLGQPNYGYTF.

The chain links TRBV5-1 to TRBJ1-2; 10 nucleotides match TRBD1. Germline-derived CDR1 and CDR2 are SGHRS and YFSETQ. The CDR3 contains 15 residues. The V gene end was trimmed by 4 bases and the J gene end by 0 bases; junction bases not matched to a gene: 3. The CDR3 region is CASSRGTGANYGYTF. The DNA of the CDR3 is TGCGCCAGCAGCAGGGGGACAGGGGCTAACTATGGCTACACCTTC.

This clone was counted a few times. This sequence joins TRBV18 and TRBJ1-3; D perhaps matches TRBD1 (5 bases). The CDR3 covers 16 residues. Between the trimmed V and J ends, which lost 4 bases and 0 bases, there was a span of 13 bases. CDR1 and CDR2 (germline): KGHSH, LQKENI. CDR3 DNA sequence: TGTGCCAGCTCACTGGGACGCGGGAGCTCTGGAAACACCATATATTTT. This gives the protein CASSLGRGSSGNTIYF.

This clone was seen a single time. The chain links TRBV10-3 to TRBJ1-4, with D maybe TRBD1 (5 bases). The CDR3 runs 13 residues. The ends were cut back, 0 bases at V and 11 bases at J, with 10 bases in the middle. CDR1 and CDR2 (germline): ENHRY, SYGVKD. The CDR3 loop reads CAISESGEGKLFF. CDR3 nucleotides: TGTGCCATCAGTGAGTCGGGGGAGGGGAAACTGTTTTTT.